The 13 T cell receptor beta chains below come from one sample, sequenced in a study of OX40 agonist ivuxolimab in advanced cancers. Clones were sequenced by immunoSEQ multiplex PCR, and TCRdb holds only the in-frame ones, with some missing. Of tens of thousands of clones in the sample, approximately 85% were seen once. The source material was CD4+ or CD8+ T cells sorted from blood, sampled in a trial of the OX40 agonist ivuxolimab. Receptor source: an adult with an advanced solid tumor such as melanoma, head and neck, liver or kidney cancer.

This chain uses TRBV6-5 with TRBJ1-2, with D possibly TRBD1 on 5 matching bases. V was cut by 6 bases and J by 7 bases, with 18 bases left in between. CDR1 and CDR2 (germline): MNHEY, SVGAGI. CDR3 size: 14 residues. CDR3 DNA: TGTGCCAGCAGCTCAACCGGGACCACGATTGGCTACACCTTC. This encodes CASSSTGTTIGYTF.

This rearrangement joins TRBV7-3 to TRBJ1-3; tentatively, D is TRBD1 (6 bases). Germline values: CDR1 SGHTA, CDR2 FQGTGA. V lost 5 bases and J lost 0, with 11 bases in between. CDR3 length: 15 residues. CDR3 in amino acids: CASSPQGSSGNTIYF. CDR3 in DNA: TGTGCCAGCAGCCCCCAGGGGAGCTCTGGAAACACCATATATTTT. The full variable domain, with the rest looked up from reference TRBV7-3 and TRBJ1-3, is GAGVSQTPSNKVTEKGKYVELRCDPISGHTALYWYRQSLGQGPEFLIYFQGTGAADDSGLPNDRFFAVRPEGSVSTLKIQRTERGDSAVYLCASSPQGSSGNTIYFGEGSWLTVV.

This chain uses TRBV5-4 with TRBJ2-3, with D perhaps TRBD2 (6 bases). CDR3 length: 16 amino acids. Germline CDR1 and CDR2: SGHNT and YYREEE (reference sequence). Trimming cost V 2 bases and J 4 bases, with 17 bases left between them. CDR3 in amino acids: CASSFPGTQSSDTQYF. The DNA of the CDR3 is TGTGCCAGCAGCTTTCCCGGGACTCAGAGCTCAGATACGCAGTATTTT.

This sequence joins TRBV28 and TRBJ1-5; D gene uncertain. Trimming took 6 bases from V and 6 from J, leaving 21 bases between them. Germline V lookup: CDR1 MDHEN, CDR2 SYDVKM. The CDR3 length is 16 residues. This CDR3 reads CASSNLGRTGVQPQHF. The CDR3 DNA follows: TGTGCCAGCAGCAACCTTGGAAGAACCGGGGTTCAGCCCCAGCATTTT.

The J gene is TRBJ2-2, the V gene TRBV19, with D perhaps matching TRBD1 (6 bases). V lost 7 bases to trimming and J lost 3 bases, with 18 bases between them. The CDR3 totals 16 residues. Germline-derived CDR1 and CDR2 are LNHDA and SQIVND (reference sequence). CDR3 bases: TGTGCCAGTACCCCCCGGCAGGGGCTTTACACCGGGGAGCTGTTTTTT. Its translation is CASTPRQGLYTGELFF.

V gene TRBV7-9 combines with J gene TRBJ1-2, with TRBD1 identical over 8 bases. Germline V gene data show CDR1 as SEHNR and CDR2 as FQNEAQ (reference sequence). Trimming took 5 bases from V and 6 from J; bases not matched to a gene: 5. CDR3 length: 13 amino acids. The DNA of the CDR3 is TGTGCCAGCAGCACCGGACAGGGCCATGGCTACACCTTC. Residues: CASSTGQGHGYTF.

The chain is built from TRBV5-1 and TRBJ2-1, with unresolved D. In germline, CDR1 is SGHRS, CDR2 YFSETQ. The germline V and J ends were trimmed by 4 bases and 5 bases, with 10 bases remaining between them. The CDR3 is made up of 13 amino acids. This chain's CDR3 is CASSPTSDNEQFF. The CDR3 DNA is TGCGCCAGCAGCCCGACCTCAGACAATGAGCAGTTCTTC.

The rearrangement uses TRBV30 and TRBJ1-2, with a weak D call TRBD1 (5 bases). The CDR3 contains 12 residues. Trimming took 4 bases from V and 8 from J, leaving 14 bases between them. Germline assignment: CDR1 GTSNPN and CDR2 SVGIG (reference sequence). Written as DNA, the CDR3 is TGTGCCTGGAAAGCCGGGACTTCAGGCTACACCTTC. Its translation: CAWKAGTSGYTF.

The chain has TRBV10-1 and TRBJ2-2, with D unresolved. CDR1 is WNHNN and CDR2 is SYGVQD in the germline V gene (reference sequence). The CDR3 covers 11 residues. V was cut by 3 bases and J by 7 bases, with 3 bases left in between. The CDR3 here is CASSENGELFF. As DNA, the CDR3 is TGCGCCAGCAGTGAAAACGGGGAGCTGTTTTTT.

The rearrangement uses TRBV7-3 and TRBJ2-5; perhaps D is TRBD1 or TRBD2 (5 bases each). Trimming removed 1 base from V and 4 bases from J, with 7 bases in between. The CDR3 has 13 residues. The germline V gene encodes CDR1 SGHTA and CDR2 FQGTGA. CDR3 nucleotides: TGTGCCAGCAGCTTAATGAGGGGAGAGACCCAGTACTTC. Amino acids: CASSLMRGETQYF.

CDR3: CASSLNDRVSGRPYEQYF. The CDR3 DNA is TGTGCCAGCAGTCTTAATGATCGGGTCTCAGGGAGACCCTACGAGCAGTACTTC. V and J are TRBV2 and TRBJ2-7; TRBD1 or TRBD2 may be the D gene (5 bases each). V was pared by 5 bases and J by 2 bases, with 25 bases between. Germline V gives CDR1 SNHLY, CDR2 FYNNEI. This CDR3 spans 18 amino acids.

The chain couples TRBV7-8 to TRBJ1-1; maybe TRBD1 (6 bases). V gave up 3 bases and J gave up 3 bases, with 8 bases separating them. Germline CDR1 is SGHVS and CDR2 is FQNEAQ. The CDR3 sequence is 13 residues long. The CDR3 DNA follows: TGTGCCAGCAGCTTGAGGACAGACACTGAAGCTTTCTTT. Amino acids: CASSLRTDTEAFF.

The chain is built from TRBV10-1 and TRBJ1-4; 7 positions agree with TRBD1. The CDR3 covers 14 residues. The V gene end was trimmed by 5 bases and the J gene end by 8 bases; junction bases not matched to a gene: 8. The germline V gene has CDR1 WNHNN and CDR2 SYGVQD (reference sequence). For the CDR3, the DNA is TGCGCCAGCAGTACCGGACAGGCGGCAGAAAAACTGTTTTTT. Translating it yields CASSTGQAAEKLFF.